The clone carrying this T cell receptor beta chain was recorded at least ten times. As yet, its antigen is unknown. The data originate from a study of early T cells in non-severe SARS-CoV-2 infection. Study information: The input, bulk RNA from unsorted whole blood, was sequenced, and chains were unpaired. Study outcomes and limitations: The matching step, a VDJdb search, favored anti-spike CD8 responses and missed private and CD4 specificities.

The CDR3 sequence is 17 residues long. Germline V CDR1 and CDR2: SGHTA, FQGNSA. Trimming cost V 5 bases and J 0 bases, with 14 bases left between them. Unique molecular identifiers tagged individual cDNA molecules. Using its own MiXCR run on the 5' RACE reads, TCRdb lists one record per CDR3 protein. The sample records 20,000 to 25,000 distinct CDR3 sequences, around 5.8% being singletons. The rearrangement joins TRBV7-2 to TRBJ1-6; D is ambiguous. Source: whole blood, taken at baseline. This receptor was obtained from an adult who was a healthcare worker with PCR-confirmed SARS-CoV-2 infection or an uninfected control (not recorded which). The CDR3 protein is CASSPLSQSSYNSPLHF. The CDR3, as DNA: TGTGCCAGCAGCCCCCTTTCCCAGAGCTCCTATAATTCACCCCTCCACTTT.